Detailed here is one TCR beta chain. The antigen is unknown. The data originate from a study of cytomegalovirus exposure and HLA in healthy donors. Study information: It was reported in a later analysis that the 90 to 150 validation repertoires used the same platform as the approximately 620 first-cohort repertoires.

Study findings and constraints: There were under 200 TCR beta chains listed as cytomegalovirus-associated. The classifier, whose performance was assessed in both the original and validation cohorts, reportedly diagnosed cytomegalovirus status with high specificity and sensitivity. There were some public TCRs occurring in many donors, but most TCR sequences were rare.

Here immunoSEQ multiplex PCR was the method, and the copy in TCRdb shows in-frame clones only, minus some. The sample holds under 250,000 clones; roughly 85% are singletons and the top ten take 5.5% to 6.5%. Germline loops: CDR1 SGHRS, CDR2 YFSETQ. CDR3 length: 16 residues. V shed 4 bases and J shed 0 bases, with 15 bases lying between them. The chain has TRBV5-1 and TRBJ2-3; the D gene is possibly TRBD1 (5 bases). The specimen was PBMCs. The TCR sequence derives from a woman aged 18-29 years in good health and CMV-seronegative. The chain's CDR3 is CASSLDGQSSTDTQYF. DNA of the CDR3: TGCGCCAGCAGCCTGGACGGACAATCTAGCACAGATACGCAGTATTTT.